Following are 20 T cell receptor beta chains from one sample sequenced in a study of blood T cells in healthy people across ages. A sample-barcoded 5' primer and a J-beta primer mix were used in a second PCR of roughly 7 to 11 cycles. TCRdb recomputed calls from the 5' RACE reads with MiXCR, one row per CDR3 protein. The sample carries some 1.5 million distinct CDR3 sequences, 28% recorded once. Input material: blood. The receptors were gathered from a woman aged 25-40 years in good health.

The chain is built from TRBV7-2 and TRBJ2-3, with TRBD1 as a possible D gene (5 bases). Germline V gene lookup returns CDR1 SGHTA and CDR2 FQGNSA. V shed 0 bases and J shed 1 base, with 17 bases lying between them. The CDR3 sequence is 18 residues long. The CDR3 spells CASSLAALQGTRTDTQYF. As DNA, the CDR3 is TGTGCCAGCAGCTTAGCCGCATTGCAGGGTACGCGCACAGATACGCAGTATTTT.

The chain employs TRBV12-3 or TRBV12-4 and TRBJ1-1; 7 bases line up with TRBD1. This CDR3 has 14 residues. The trim removed 4 bases at V and 6 bases at J, leaving 8 bases unmatched. For the CDR3, the DNA is TGTGCCAGCAGTTCCCCCATTCAGGGGGCTGAAGCTTTCTTT. Protein product: CASSSPIQGAEAFF.

This clonotype was detected a few times. J is TRBJ2-4 and V is TRBV5-1; TRBD1 is a possible D gene (6 bases). TRBJ2-7 matches the DNA end more closely, so the J call is doubtful. This CDR3 is built from 17 residues. Germline-derived CDR1 and CDR2 are SGHRS and YFSETQ. This chain's CDR3 is CASSSQTGTQISYEQYF. CDR3 sequence (DNA): TGCGCCAGCAGCTCACAAACCGGGACACAGATTTCCTACGAGCAGTACTTC.

This clonotype was seen repeatedly, ten times or more. The chain links TRBV7-2 to TRBJ2-7; possibly TRBD1 or TRBD2 for D (5 bases each). Germline lookup yields CDR1 SGHTA and CDR2 FQGNSA. This CDR3 comprises 14 residues. V was shortened by 5 bases and J by 0 bases, with 11 bases between the two germline ends. CDR3 amino acids: CASSRGWSSYEQYF. The CDR3 nucleotides read TGTGCCAGCAGCCGGGGCTGGAGCTCCTACGAGCAGTACTTC.

This clonotype was recorded a few times. J is TRBJ2-3 and V is TRBV20-1; TRBD2 aligns across 7 bases. Germline V gene sequence: CDR1 DFQATT, CDR2 SNEGSKA (reference sequence). J was trimmed by 6 bases and V by 6 bases; bases with no gene match: 6. CDR3 size: 12 residues. CDR3 bases: TGCAGTGCCCGGACTAGTGGTGATACGCAGTATTTT. As protein: CSARTSGDTQYF.

This clonotype was observed at least ten times. V and J are TRBV29-1 and TRBJ2-6, with D unclear. The CDR3 runs to 17 residues. Germline V gives CDR1 SQVTM, CDR2 ANQGSEA. V was trimmed by 3 bases and J by 0 bases, leaving 15 bases between them. The CDR3 reads CSVEPRRPPSGANVLTF. Here the CDR3 DNA reads TGCAGCGTTGAGCCTAGAAGGCCACCCTCTGGGGCCAACGTCCTGACTTTC. The full variable domain, with the rest looked up from reference TRBV29-1 and TRBJ2-6, is SAVISQKPSRDICQRGTSLTIQCQVDSQVTMMFWYRQQPGQSLTLIATANQGSEATYESGFVIDKFPISRPNLTFSTLTVSNMSPEDSSIYLCSVEPRRPPSGANVLTFGAGSRLTVL.

The V gene is TRBV10-3, the J gene TRBJ2-3; D might be TRBD1 (5 bases). V gave up 3 bases and J gave up 1 base, with 11 bases separating them. This CDR3 comprises 15 residues. Germline lookup yields CDR1 ENHRY and CDR2 SYGVKD. CDR3 DNA: TGTGCCATCAGTGACCGCACAGGCGGCACAGATACGCAGTATTTT. It codes for CAISDRTGGTDTQYF.

There are a few counts of this clonotype. The chain carries TRBV15 and TRBJ2-6; 9 bases are shared with TRBD1. Looked up from germline, CDR1 is LNHNV and CDR2 is YYDKDF (reference sequence). There are 19 residues in the CDR3. V was pared by 3 bases and J by 0 bases, with 9 bases of the junction left unmatched. The CDR3 region has the DNA TGTGCCACCAGCAGGAGGGGTGGGACAGGGTACTCTGGGGCCAACGTCCTGACTTTC. Its translation is CATSRRGGTGYSGANVLTF. The entire variable domain, with the rest obtained from reference TRBV15 and TRBJ2-6, is as follows: DAMVIQNPRYQVTQFGKPVTLSCSQTLNHNVMYWYQQKSSQAPKLLFHYYDKDFNNEADTPDNFQSRRPNTSFCFLDIRSPGLGDTAMYLCATSRRGGTGYSGANVLTFGAGSRLTVL.

V is TRBV7-8 and J is TRBJ2-7, with D perhaps matching TRBD1 or TRBD2 (5 bases each). Germline V gene sequence: CDR1 SGHVS, CDR2 FQNEAQ. V lost 1 base, J lost 0 bases, and 16 bases lay in between. The CDR3 has 17 amino acids. The CDR3 DNA sequence: TGTGCCAGCAGCTTAGGGGGGATCTTTACGAGCTCCTACGAGCAGTACTTC. It specifies CASSLGGIFTSSYEQYF. Using reference TRBV7-8 and TRBJ2-7 for the parts outside the CDR3, the full variable domain is GAGVSQSPRYKVAKRGQDVALRCDPISGHVSLFWYQQALGQGPEFLTYFQNEAQLDKSGLPSDRFFAERPEGSVSTLKIQRTQQEDSAVYLCASSLGGIFTSSYEQYFGPGTRLTVT.

This clonotype was seen once. The rearrangement uses TRBV6-6 and TRBJ2-5, with D perhaps matching TRBD1 or TRBD2 (6 bases each). The length of the CDR3 is 16 residues. V lost 4 bases and J lost 11, with 26 bases in between. CDR1 MNHNY and CDR2 SVGAGI come from the germline V gene (reference sequence). The DNA of the CDR3 is TGTGCCAGCAGTTTACACGTCTTAGGGGGGATTGGTGAGCAGTACTTC. This translates into CASSLHVLGGIGEQYF.

A single count supports this clonotype. The chain recombines TRBV4-1 with TRBJ2-1; no clear D gene. This CDR3 has 13 residues. Trimming took off 0 bases at V and 6 bases at J, with 6 bases between the two ends. Per the germline V gene, CDR1 is MGHRA and CDR2 is YSYEKL. The CDR3 sequence is CASSQESANEQFF. DNA of the CDR3: TGCGCCAGCAGCCAAGAGTCGGCCAATGAGCAGTTCTTC.

The rearrangement uses TRBV7-2 and TRBJ2-1; no reliable D call. The V gene lost 1 base and the J gene lost 15 bases, with 13 bases spanning the gap. The CDR3 is 12 residues long. CDR1 is SGHTA, CDR2 FQGNSA, per germline. CDR3: CASSLDGRPGFF. For the CDR3, the DNA is TGTGCCAGCAGCTTAGATGGCCGACCAGGGTTCTTC.

This clonotype occurred a few times. The genes are TRBV29-1 and TRBJ2-5; no firm D call. CDR1 and CDR2 (germline): SQVTM, ANQGSEA. V lost 2 bases, J lost 5 bases, and 18 bases lay in between. This CDR3 contains 15 residues. This chain's CDR3 is CSVETARLGGETQYF. CDR3 nucleotide sequence: TGCAGCGTTGAAACCGCCAGGCTCGGTGGGGAGACCCAGTACTTC.

This clonotype occurred a few times. The genes are TRBV7-6 and TRBJ2-2; perhaps TRBD2 as D (5 bases). Germline V gives CDR1 SGHVS, CDR2 FNYEAQ. V shed 0 bases and J shed 6 bases, with 8 bases lying between them. This CDR3 spans 14 amino acids. In DNA form, the CDR3 reads TGTGCCAGCAGCTTAGCGGGAGCGGCCGGGGAGCTGTTTTTT. Its protein product is CASSLAGAAGELFF.

The chain employs TRBV2 and TRBJ2-3; 13 nucleotides line up with TRBD2. The CDR3 spans 15 residues. The germline CDR1 and CDR2 sequences are SNHLY and FYNNEI. V shed 7 bases, J shed 2 bases, and the junction held 3 bases outside the gene matches. In DNA form, the CDR3 reads TGTGCCAGCATGGGACTAGCGGGACCCACAGATACGCAGTATTTT. It yields the protein CASMGLAGPTDTQYF. Together with reference TRBV2 and TRBJ2-3, the CDR3 gives the full variable domain: EPEVTQTPSHQVTQMGQEVILRCVPISNHLYFYWYRQILGQKVEFLVSFYNNEISEKSEIFDDQFSVERPDGSNFTLKIRSTKLEDSAMYFCASMGLAGPTDTQYFGPGTRLTVL.

Many counts were recorded for this clonotype. V and J are TRBV9 and TRBJ1-2; 9 bases align to TRBD1. This CDR3 is built from 15 residues. Germline CDR1 and CDR2: SGDLS and YYNGEE. V gave up 3 bases and J gave up 2 bases; unmatched junction bases: 5. The CDR3: CASSGGGTGNYGYTF. The CDR3 DNA reads as TGTGCCAGCAGCGGCGGAGGGACAGGGAACTATGGCTACACCTTC. Supplemented by reference TRBV9 and TRBJ1-2, the full variable domain reads DSGVTQTPKHLITATGQRVTLRCSPRSGDLSVYWYQQSLDQGLQFLIQYYNGEERAKGNILERFSAQQFPDLHSELNLSSLELGDSALYFCASSGGGTGNYGYTFGSGTRLTVV.

A few counts support this clonotype. The rearrangement joins TRBV11-2 to TRBJ2-4, with 12 bases matching TRBD2. The better agreement between TRBJ2-7 and the DNA end casts doubt on the J call. CDR1 is SGHAT and CDR2 is FQNNGV in the germline V gene. The CDR3 is 18 residues long. CDR3 nucleotides: TGTGCCAGCAACCGGACGGATTCTAGCGGGAGGGCCGTCCACGAGCAGTACTTC. Translating it yields CASNRTDSSGRAVHEQYF.

In this sample, this clonotype turned up once. This chain connects TRBV29-1 to TRBJ1-4; TRBD1 matches at 10 bases. CDR3 size: 17 residues. Germline assignment: CDR1 SQVTM and CDR2 ANQGSEA. V trimming: 5 bases; J trimming: 3 bases; junction bases outside the gene matches: 12. The DNA of the CDR3 is TGCAGCGTTTTATCCCGGGACAGGGGTTCGTCTAATGAAAAACTGTTTTTT. Translating gives CSVLSRDRGSSNEKLFF.

This chain links TRBV29-1 with TRBJ1-1, with D possibly being TRBD1 (5 bases). The V and J ends lost 4 bases and 2 bases respectively, with 11 bases between them. From germline, CDR1 is SQVTM and CDR2 ANQGSEA. This CDR3 comprises 13 residues. The CDR3 DNA follows: TGCAGCGTTGGAGCAGGGTTAAACACTGAAGCTTTCTTT. Translated: CSVGAGLNTEAFF.

CDR3 residues: CASSKGTNNEQFF. The CDR3 nucleotides read TGTGCCAGCAGCAAAGGGACCAACAATGAGCAGTTCTTC. V usage is TRBV7-7 and J usage is TRBJ2-1; possibly TRBD1 or TRBD2 for D (5 bases each). The CDR3 runs 13 residues. Germline V CDR1 and CDR2: SSHAT, FNYEAQ (reference sequence). Between the trimmed V and J ends, which lost 5 bases and 5 bases, there was a span of 10 bases.